This T cell receptor (beta chain) was obtained from a study of T cells in tuberculosis. Study background: Blood was taken before or within 7 days of anti-tuberculosis therapy. Study-wide points: Smaller alpha distances in active tuberculosis partly reflected shorter CDR3-alpha lengths. Samples were chosen by availability of cryopreserved specimens.

Here immunoSEQ multiplex PCR was the method, and the copy in TCRdb shows in-frame clones only, minus some. This table holds 25,000 to 35,000 clones, 87% found once. The time point here: new active TB diagnosis, blood taken before or within 7 days of starting treatment. Active tuberculosis patients were new diagnoses, HIV-seronegative, South African, and aged 18 years or older. About this clone: What it recognizes is unknown.

The sequencing here drew on PBMCs, taken at tuberculosis diagnosis. This sequence was found in an adult with tuberculosis.

In nucleotides, the CDR3 is TGTGCCAGCAGTTCAAGATTACTAGCGGGGGGGTACAATGAGCAGTTCTTC. It is translated as CASSSRLLAGGYNEQFF. The V call is TRBV27, the J call TRBJ2-1; 13 bases match TRBD2. Germline CDR1 and CDR2: MNHEY and SMNVEV (reference sequence). Trimming cost V 4 bases and J 4 bases; bases outside gene matches: 7. The CDR3 runs 17 residues.